Below are 10 T cell receptor beta chains sequenced from a single sample in a study of T cells after yellow fever vaccination. TCRdb reprocessed the 5' RACE reads via MiXCR and lists one record per CDR3 protein. The table records about 150,000 distinct CDR3 sequences, 5% to 7.5% of them present only once. The material sequenced was CD4+ T cells sorted from PBMCs, taken 10 days after the yellow fever booster vaccination. The receptors were sampled from a man younger than 40 who received the YFV17D yellow fever vaccine.

CDR3 amino acids: CASSNRDTSYEQYF. DNA for the CDR3: TGTGCCAGCTCTAACAGGGACACCTCCTACGAGCAGTACTTC. This chain uses TRBV10-3 with TRBJ2-7; D is perhaps TRBD1 (6 bases). Per the germline V gene, CDR1 is ENHRY and CDR2 is SYGVKD. This CDR3 comprises 14 residues. V lost 10 bases, J lost 0 bases, and 16 bases lay in between.

The rearrangement links TRBV20-1 to TRBJ2-3, with D possibly matching TRBD2 (5 bases). The CDR3 is 15 amino acids. Germline values: CDR1 DFQATT, CDR2 SNEGSKA (reference sequence). V was cut by 4 bases and J by 2 bases, with 16 bases left in between. CDR3 residues: CSAIAREGHTDTQYF. CDR3 in DNA: TGCAGTGCTATAGCTCGGGAAGGGCACACAGATACGCAGTATTTT.

At least ten counts were recorded for this clonotype. The chain links TRBV6-5 to TRBJ1-2, with 7 bases that match TRBD1. This CDR3 has 12 amino acids. V trimming: 8 bases; J trimming: 4 bases; junction bases outside the gene matches: 4. Per the germline V gene, CDR1 is MNHEY and CDR2 is SVGAGI. The CDR3 protein is CASGTASYGYTF. CDR3 DNA sequence: TGTGCCAGCGGGACAGCCTCCTATGGCTACACCTTC.

To note about this clonotype: This sequence may be a read error, since a much larger clone differs from it by one base. The chain carries TRBV4-3 and TRBJ2-2, with 7 positions matching TRBD2. The CDR3 loop spans 17 amino acids. Germline V gives CDR1 LGHNA, CDR2 YSLEER. In DNA form, the CDR3 reads TGCGCCATCAGCCTCTCAGCGGGAAGTAGGGACACCGGGGAGCTGTTTTTT. Its translation: CAISLSAGSRDTGELFF.

In its sample, this clonotype was seen a few times. The chain has TRBV7-2 and TRBJ1-5, with a possible D match to TRBD1 (5 bases). The CDR3 extends over 13 amino acids. V dropped 7 bases and J dropped 9 bases, with 16 bases sitting between them. CDR1 and CDR2 (germline): SGHTA, FQGNSA. The CDR3 here is CASNLDGQGPQHF. The CDR3 nucleotides read TGTGCCAGCAACCTCGACGGCCAGGGGCCCCAGCATTTT.

In this sample, this clonotype turned up many times. The V gene is TRBV5-1, the J gene TRBJ2-7; no clear D. Trimming took off 6 bases at V and 0 bases at J, with 10 bases between the two ends. The CDR3 has 13 residues. CDR1 is SGHRS, CDR2 YFSETQ, per germline. The DNA of the CDR3 is TGCGCCAGCATAGACGGTAACTCCTACGAGCAGTACTTC. It yields the protein CASIDGNSYEQYF.

This clonotype was observed at least ten times. The J gene is TRBJ1-4, the V gene TRBV12-3 or TRBV12-4; the D gene is possibly TRBD1 (5 bases). V lost 5 bases to trimming and J lost 5 bases, with 12 bases between them. The CDR3 loop spans 14 amino acids. The chain's CDR3 is CASSRRVGNEKLFF. CDR3 in DNA: TGTGCCAGCAGTCGCAGGGTGGGGAATGAAAAACTGTTTTTT.

The chain is built from TRBV29-1 and TRBJ1-6, with 7 bases fitting TRBD1. V trimming: 4 bases; J trimming: 7 bases; junction bases outside the gene matches: 4. The CDR3 sequence is 13 residues long. Germline V gene data show CDR1 as SQVTM and CDR2 as ANQGSEA. CDR3 nucleotides: TGCAGCGTTGCAGGGGGTGGAAATTCACCCCTCCACTTT. Translation gives CSVAGGGNSPLHF. Full variable domain (outside the CDR3, taken from reference TRBV29-1 and TRBJ1-6): SAVISQKPSRDICQRGTSLTIQCQVDSQVTMMFWYRQQPGQSLTLIATANQGSEATYESGFVIDKFPISRPNLTFSTLTVSNMSPEDSSIYLCSVAGGGNSPLHFGNGTRLTVT.

Only a few counts were recorded for this clonotype. The rearrangement joins TRBV20-1 to TRBJ1-3; D is uncertain. V lost 4 bases and J 5 bases, leaving 15 bases between the germline ends. Germline V gene lookup returns CDR1 DFQATT and CDR2 SNEGSKA (reference sequence). The CDR3 is 14 amino acids. CDR3 sequence reads: CSANRVGQRNTIYF. CDR3 sequence (DNA): TGCAGTGCTAACCGAGTGGGCCAACGAAACACCATATATTTT.

This clonotype has ten or more counts. The chain links TRBV20-1 to TRBJ2-3; no reliable D call. CDR1 DFQATT and CDR2 SNEGSKA come from the germline V gene (reference sequence). CDR3 size: 13 residues. V lost 6 bases and J 1 base, leaving 11 bases between the germline ends. The CDR3 nucleotides read TGCAGTGCCCAGTTTGGACGCACAGATACGCAGTATTTT. This codes for CSAQFGRTDTQYF.